This T cell receptor (beta chain) was retrieved from a study of blood T cell repertoires in COVID-19. This clone was seen only once. The CDR3 sequence is 14 residues long. Germline CDR1 reads KGHDR; CDR2 reads SFDVKD. V dropped 4 bases and J dropped 4 bases, with 12 bases sitting between them. Original data processing: Reference gene primer amplification gave estimated nucleated cell counts. Repertoires were generated with immunoSEQ multiplex PCR, while TCRdb's copy carries only in-frame clones and drops some. V and J calls and clone size are copied from that table; D and trimming were computed from the DNA. Among about 74,000 clones listed, roughly 87% were seen once.

The sequencing sample was made of peripheral blood. The TCR sequence derives from a woman of 80 years or more with active or convalescent COVID-19. The rearrangement links TRBV24-1 to TRBJ2-5; tentatively, D is TRBD2 (6 bases). This chain's CDR3 is CATSDPRDLETQYF. CDR3 nucleotides: TGTGCCACCAGTGACCCCCGGGACTTAGAGACCCAGTACTTC.